These T cell receptor beta chains were read from a single sample in a study of shared clonotypes between healthy human individuals. The assay was immunoSEQ multiplex PCR, and TCRdb's table has in-frame clones only and misses some. Counted here are roughly 520,000 clones, roughly 95% occurring once; the ten biggest clones make up under 0.065%. Sequencing was performed on naive CD4+ T cells sorted from blood. The receptors here all came from a woman between 25 and 40 years old in good health. The CDR3 runs from the conserved cysteine through the conserved F or W. Fields, in order: D gene, clone size, J gene, V gene, CDR3 length, CDR3 protein, CDR3 DNA. The D gene is left open where the match is weak. Part of the rows lack a size; the others show once, few, many or a class for expanded clones.

>-|-|TRBJ2-5|TRBV5-1|13
CASSLADSRPPYF
TGCGCCAGCAGCTTGGCCGACAGTCGCCCCCCGTACTTC
>TRBD2|-|TRBJ2-1|TRBV7-2|16
CASSPHLAGLGNEQFF
TGTGCCAGCAGCCCGCACCTAGCGGGATTAGGGAATGAGCAGTTCTTC
>-|once|TRBJ1-4|TRBV5-4|15
CASSSGHLRNEKLFF
TGTGCCAGCAGCTCCGGACATCTCCGTAATGAAAAACTGTTTTTT
>-|-|TRBJ2-3|TRBV7-8|14
CASSLAPHTDTQYF
TGTGCCAGCAGCTTGGCGCCTCACACAGATACGCAGTATTTT
>TRBD2|-|TRBJ2-3|TRBV7-9|18
CASSSTWTSGRGTDTQYF
TGTGCCAGCAGCTCAACCTGGACTAGCGGGAGGGGCACAGATACGCAGTATTTT
>-|-|TRBJ2-1|TRBV21-1|15
CASSPRTDTYNEQFF
TGTGCCAGCAGTCCCAGGACAGACACCTACAATGAGCAGTTCTTC
>TRBD1|-|TRBJ2-3|TRBV28|18
CASSPIRPGQVSTDTQYF
TGTGCCAGCAGCCCAATCCGCCCGGGACAGGTTAGCACAGATACGCAGTATTTT
>TRBD1|-|TRBJ2-7|TRBV2|13
CASSGLTGGEQYF
TGTGCCAGCAGTGGGCTGACAGGGGGTGAGCAGTACTTC
>-|-|TRBJ2-1|TRBV20-1|10
CSASYNEQFF
TGCAGTGCTTCCTACAATGAGCAGTTCTTC
>TRBD1|-|TRBJ1-2|TRBV28|13
CASSPDRNYGYTF
TGTGCCAGCAGCCCGGACAGGAATTATGGCTACACCTTC
>TRBD1|-|TRBJ2-5|TRBV19|13
CASSKTGGETQYF
TGTGCCAGTAGTAAAACAGGGGGGGAGACCCAGTACTTC
>TRBD1|-|TRBJ2-5|TRBV27|17
CASSLSTGRLVQETQYF
TGTGCCAGCAGTTTATCGACAGGGCGGCTTGTCCAAGAGACCCAGTACTTC
>-|-|TRBJ1-5|TRBV18|12
CASSRTSTPQHF
TGTGCCAGCTCACGGACGTCAACGCCCCAGCATTTT
>-|-|TRBJ1-2|TRBV18|13
CASSPREGDGYTF
TGTGCCAGCTCACCACGTGAAGGGGATGGCTACACCTTC
>TRBD2|-|TRBJ2-7|TRBV4-1|18
CASSQRLAGGPSSYEQYF
TGCGCCAGCAGCCAAAGACTAGCGGGAGGTCCCAGCTCCTACGAGCAGTACTTC
>TRBD2|once|TRBJ2-5|TRBV28|14
CASSFPGTSGTQYF
TGTGCCAGCAGTTTCCCTGGGACTAGCGGGACTCAGTACTTC
>TRBD2|-|TRBJ2-1|TRBV9|15
CASSVELADYNEQFF
TGTGCCAGCAGCGTAGAACTAGCGGATTACAATGAGCAGTTCTTC
>-|-|TRBJ2-1|TRBV28|13
CAATGRIYNEQFF
TGTGCCGCAACGGGGCGAATCTACAATGAGCAGTTCTTC
>TRBD2|once|TRBJ2-3|TRBV19|18
CASSMDGTSGPSTDTQYF
TGTGCCAGTAGTATGGACGGGACTAGCGGCCCTAGCACAGATACGCAGTATTTT
>-|-|TRBJ2-3|TRBV5-4|12
CASSLAGSAQYF
TGTGCCAGCAGCTTGGCTGGCTCCGCGCAGTATTTT
>-|-|TRBJ2-4|TRBV28|20
CASSPPMIRTSSRGQNIQYF
TGTGCCAGCAGTCCACCCATGATTAGGACTAGCTCGAGGGGGCAAAACATTCAGTACTTC
>-|-|TRBJ2-7|TRBV11-2|16
CASSLLKSGVSYEQYF
TGTGCCAGCAGCCTACTGAAAAGCGGCGTCTCCTACGAGCAGTACTTC